This passage covers 29 T cell receptor beta chains from one sample sequenced in a study of radiotherapy plus CTLA-4 blockade in lung cancer. Produced via immunoSEQ multiplex PCR; TCRdb's table is partial and in-frame only. The sample includes under 45,000 clones, 79% of them seen just once. The source material was peripheral blood, sampled from a patient treated with radiotherapy plus ipilimumab. Receptors were obtained from a human donor with non-small cell lung cancer that progressed on radiotherapy plus ipilimumab.

The rearrangement links TRBV6-5 to TRBJ2-7; perhaps TRBD1 as D (5 bases). The germline CDR1 and CDR2 sequences are MNHEY and SVGAGI. Trimming pared 1 base from V and 4 bases from J, leaving 11 bases between. The length of the CDR3 is 14 residues. The CDR3 DNA follows: TGTGCCAGCAGTTACTATGGCCCAGGGTACGAGCAGTACTTC. This translates into CASSYYGPGYEQYF.

This sequence joins TRBV4-3 and TRBJ2-1; D unclear. V lost 0 bases, J lost 1 base, and 7 bases lay in between. CDR1 LGHNA and CDR2 YSLEER come from the germline V gene. The CDR3 loop spans 15 amino acids. For the CDR3, the DNA is TGCGCCAGCAGCCAAGAGGGCAGATCCTACAATGAGCAGTTCTTC. It yields the protein CASSQEGRSYNEQFF.

The gene calls are TRBV10-3 and TRBJ2-7; no reliable D call. The V end lost 2 bases, the J end lost 0 bases, and 8 bases lay between the germline ends. Germline lookup yields CDR1 ENHRY and CDR2 SYGVKD. The CDR3 has 14 amino acids. Here the CDR3 DNA reads TGTGCCATCAGTGAGGACTCCAGCTCCTACGAGCAGTACTTC. Translated, it gives CAISEDSSSYEQYF.

V and J are TRBV7-6 and TRBJ1-5, with D perhaps matching TRBD1 (5 bases). Germline CDR1 reads SGHVS; CDR2 reads FNYEAQ. V was cut by 1 base and J by 5 bases, with 6 bases left in between. The CDR3 sequence is 13 residues long. The CDR3: CASSLGGYQPQHF. Here the CDR3 DNA reads TGTGCCAGCAGCTTAGGGGGCTATCAGCCCCAGCATTTT. The entire variable domain, with the rest obtained from reference TRBV7-6 and TRBJ1-5, is as follows: GAGVSQSPRYKVTKRGQDVALRCDPISGHVSLYWYRQALGQGPEFLTYFNYEAQQDKSGLPNDRFSAERPEGSISTLTIQRTEQRDSAMYRCASSLGGYQPQHFGDGTRLSIL.

The rearrangement uses TRBV4-1 and TRBJ1-2; 8 bases agree with TRBD1. Trimming at V came to 0 bases and at J to 2 bases, leaving 8 bases not matched to a gene. Germline V gene sequence: CDR1 MGHRA, CDR2 YSYEKL. The CDR3 length is 17 residues. The CDR3 sequence is CASSQDLRAGGNYGYTF. The CDR3 nucleotides read TGCGCCAGCAGCCAAGATTTGAGGGCAGGGGGCAACTATGGCTACACCTTC.

The chain joins TRBV27 to TRBJ1-2; D not certain. Trimming took off 5 bases at V and 1 base at J, with 5 bases between the two ends. Germline assignment: CDR1 MNHEY and CDR2 SMNVEV (reference sequence). CDR3 length: 12 amino acids. This chain's CDR3 is CASSASNYGYTF. CDR3 nucleotide sequence: TGTGCCAGCAGTGCCAGTAACTATGGCTACACCTTC.

This chain's CDR3 is CASSLVGSGGSTGELFF. As DNA, the CDR3 is TGTGCCAGCAGCTTAGTCGGTAGCGGGGGGTCCACCGGGGAGCTGTTTTTT. The chain recombines TRBV13 with TRBJ2-2; the match to TRBD2 covers 10 bases. Germline V gene sequence: CDR1 PRHDT, CDR2 FYEKMQ (reference sequence). V lost 1 base, J lost 4 bases, and 6 bases stayed unmatched. The CDR3 consists of 17 residues. The variable domain in full, completed from reference TRBV13 and TRBJ2-2, reads AAGVIQSPRHLIKEKRETATLKCYPIPRHDTVYWYQQGPGQDPQFLISFYEKMQSDKGSIPDRFSAQQFSDYHSELNMSSLELGDSALYFCASSLVGSGGSTGELFFGEGSRLTVL.

This chain links TRBV6-5 with TRBJ1-6; 7 bases map to TRBD1. The trim removed 6 bases at V and 5 bases at J, leaving 7 bases unmatched. Germline loops: CDR1 MNHEY, CDR2 SVGAGI. There are 15 residues in the CDR3. CDR3 protein: CASSLTGSHNSPLHF. The CDR3 DNA is TGTGCCAGCAGCCTGACAGGGAGCCATAATTCACCCCTCCACTTT.

This chain uses TRBV14 with TRBJ1-2; weak D call: TRBD1 (6 bases). V lost 1 base and J 7 bases, leaving 22 bases between the germline ends. Germline assignment: CDR1 SGHDN and CDR2 FVKESK. The CDR3 has 17 amino acids. CDR3 nucleotide sequence: TGTGCCAGCAGCCAAGGGGACACCCTTCTAGGAGGAGGTGGCTACACCTTC. Translation: CASSQGDTLLGGGGYTF.

The CDR3 loop is CASRTLGETNEKLFF. CDR3 nucleotide sequence: TGTGCCAGTAGGACCCTCGGGGAGACTAATGAAAAACTGTTTTTT. The V call is TRBV19, the J call TRBJ1-4, with D hard to call. V was trimmed by 6 bases and J by 2 bases, leaving 13 bases between them. The CDR3 length is 15 residues. Germline CDR1 and CDR2: LNHDA and SQIVND (reference sequence).

The chain is built from TRBV4-2 and TRBJ2-7, with 10 bases that match TRBD2. Germline values: CDR1 LGHNA, CDR2 YNFKEQ. V shed 0 bases and J 6 bases; nucleotides not matched to a gene: 5. The CDR3 is 15 residues long. The CDR3 is CASSQEKRGGFEQYF. CDR3 nucleotides: TGTGCCAGCAGCCAAGAGAAGCGGGGGGGTTTCGAGCAGTACTTC.

The chain is built from TRBV6-5 and TRBJ1-2, with a weak D call TRBD1 (5 bases). The CDR3 runs to 15 residues. Germline CDR1 MNHEY, CDR2 SVGAGI. Trimming pared 0 bases from V and 2 bases from J, leaving 10 bases between. CDR3 nucleotide sequence: TGTGCCAGCAGTTACTCCGGCCAGGGCAACTATGGCTACACCTTC. Translating gives CASSYSGQGNYGYTF.

The gene calls are TRBV5-6 and TRBJ1-2; the D is unclear. Looked up from germline, CDR1 is SGHDT and CDR2 is YYEEEE. The CDR3 spans 12 residues. The ends were cut back, 0 bases at V and 4 bases at J, with 4 bases in the middle. CDR3 amino acids: CASSLGAYGYTF. The DNA for the CDR3 is TGTGCCAGCAGCTTGGGAGCCTATGGCTACACCTTC.

The chain links TRBV25-1 to TRBJ1-2, with D unclear. Germline V lookup: CDR1 MGHDK, CDR2 SYGVNS. This CDR3 is built from 12 residues. Trimming removed 2 bases from V and 7 bases from J, with 8 bases in between. The CDR3 DNA reads as TGTGCCAGCAGTGAAGTCATCGGTGGCTACACCTTC. Amino acids: CASSEVIGGYTF.

The chain combines TRBV7-3 with TRBJ1-2, with 8 bases that match TRBD1. Germline assignment: CDR1 SGHTA and CDR2 FQGTGA. There are 13 residues in the CDR3. J was trimmed by 6 bases and V by 3 bases; bases with no gene match: 3. CDR3 in amino acids: CASSFGTGDGYTF. CDR3 nucleotides: TGTGCCAGCAGCTTTGGGACAGGAGATGGCTACACCTTC.

V and J are TRBV7-6 and TRBJ2-1; 9 bases align to TRBD2. This CDR3 is built from 17 residues. V lost 5 bases to trimming and J lost 7 bases; unmatched junction nucleotides: 15. CDR1 and CDR2 (germline): SGHVS, FNYEAQ. CDR3 sequence (DNA): TGTGCCAGCAGCCGCACTGGGGGCGGGGGGGCCCCAAATGAGCAGTTCTTC. Translated: CASSRTGGGGAPNEQFF.

The rearrangement links TRBV5-1 to TRBJ1-6, with D perhaps TRBD1 (5 bases). The V end was cut by 6 bases, the J end by 5 bases, with 15 bases between. The CDR3 totals 15 residues. CDR1 is SGHRS and CDR2 is YFSETQ in the germline V gene. The CDR3 sequence is CASTKTGIDNSPLHF. As DNA, the CDR3 is TGCGCCAGCACAAAAACAGGAATAGATAATTCACCCCTCCACTTT.

The chain carries TRBV6-6 and TRBJ2-1; the D gene is possibly TRBD1 (6 bases). CDR1 MNHNY and CDR2 SVGAGI come from the germline V gene (reference sequence). V lost 2 bases, J lost 4 bases, and 15 bases lay in between. The CDR3 contains 16 residues. The CDR3 DNA follows: TGTGCCAGCAGTTACGAAACAGGGTTTAGGTACAATGAGCAGTTCTTC. This gives the protein CASSYETGFRYNEQFF.

The J gene is TRBJ1-2, the V gene TRBV14, with TRBD1 matching 8 bases. This CDR3 is built from 14 residues. The junction had 5 bases not matched to a gene; V was cut back by 2 bases and J by 6 bases. Germline loops: CDR1 SGHDN, CDR2 FVKESK. For the CDR3, the DNA is TGTGCCAGCAGCCAACGGACAGGGTGGGATGGCTACACCTTC. This encodes CASSQRTGWDGYTF.

The J gene is TRBJ1-2, the V gene TRBV4-3; possible D gene TRBD1, 5 bases. Trimming cost V 0 bases and J 4 bases, with 15 bases left between them. CDR1 is LGHNA and CDR2 is YSLEER in the germline V gene. This CDR3 has 16 amino acids. CDR3 in DNA: TGCGCCAGCAGCCAAGATCTTGGGACGACTAGCTATGGCTACACCTTC. Protein sequence: CASSQDLGTTSYGYTF.

This clone was recorded a few times. This chain joins TRBV2 and TRBJ2-5; D gene ambiguous. The CDR3 is 15 amino acids. V was shortened by 2 bases and J by 5 bases, with 15 bases between the two germline ends. Germline-derived CDR1 and CDR2 are SNHLY and FYNNEI. The DNA for the CDR3 is TGTGCCAGCAGTGAAACCCCCCAGTGGCTCGAGACCCAGTACTTC. Its translation: CASSETPQWLETQYF. Complete variable domain (other parts from reference TRBV2 and TRBJ2-5): EPEVTQTPSHQVTQMGQEVILRCVPISNHLYFYWYRQILGQKVEFLVSFYNNEISEKSEIFDDQFSVERPDGSNFTLKIRSTKLEDSAMYFCASSETPQWLETQYFGPGTRLLVL.

CDR3 amino acids: CSVTGIVGEKLFF. CDR3 sequence (DNA): TGCAGCGTTACAGGAATCGTGGGCGAAAAACTGTTTTTT. The chain uses TRBV29-1 and TRBJ1-4; maybe TRBD1 (5 bases). This CDR3 has 13 amino acids. CDR1 is SQVTM, CDR2 ANQGSEA, per germline. The V gene lost 5 bases and the J gene lost 8 bases, with 15 bases spanning the gap.

The V call is TRBV7-2, the J call TRBJ2-2; D not certain. In germline, CDR1 is SGHTA, CDR2 FQGNSA. The CDR3 spans 13 residues. Trimming left V 6 bases short and J 1 base short, with 6 bases between. The CDR3, as DNA: TGTGCCAGCAGTCCTTTGAACACCGGGGAGCTGTTTTTT. This gives the protein CASSPLNTGELFF.

The V call is TRBV11-2, the J call TRBJ2-3; 7 nucleotides agree with TRBD2. J was trimmed by 6 bases and V by 2 bases; bases with no gene match: 8. The CDR3 runs 15 residues. Germline CDR1 SGHAT, CDR2 FQNNGV. CDR3 protein: CASSLTSRGVDTQYF. For the CDR3, the DNA is TGTGCCAGCAGCTTAACTAGTCGGGGGGTTGATACGCAGTATTTT.

This clone was found a few times. The chain recombines TRBV6-5 with TRBJ2-7; 10 positions match TRBD2. J lost 5 bases, V lost 6 bases, and 10 bases had no gene match. There are 15 residues in the CDR3. The germline CDR1 and CDR2 sequences are MNHEY and SVGAGI. CDR3 loop: CASSPASGGSHEQYF. CDR3 nucleotides: TGTGCCAGCAGCCCCGCTAGCGGGGGTTCTCACGAGCAGTACTTC.

The chain combines TRBV7-2 with TRBJ1-2, with 10 positions matching TRBD1. CDR3 length equals 14 residues. J was trimmed by 7 bases and V by 1 base; bases with no gene match: 3. CDR1 SGHTA and CDR2 FQGNSA come from the germline V gene. Here the CDR3 reads CASSLGQGAGGYTF. The CDR3, as DNA: TGTGCCAGCAGCTTAGGACAGGGGGCGGGTGGCTACACCTTC.

The chain combines TRBV28 with TRBJ1-4; the D gene is possibly TRBD1 (5 bases). The germline V gene has CDR1 MDHEN and CDR2 SYDVKM. This CDR3 spans 14 amino acids. The V and J ends lost 2 bases and 7 bases respectively, with 11 bases between them. The DNA of the CDR3 is TGTGCCAGCAGTTTAGTAGGGGTTGGTGAAAAACTGTTTTTT. Translation gives CASSLVGVGEKLFF.

The rearrangement links TRBV4-3 to TRBJ2-6; the match to TRBD1 covers 7 bases. This CDR3 spans 16 amino acids. Germline CDR1 LGHNA, CDR2 YSLEER. With V trimmed by 4 bases and J by 2 bases, 5 bases remained unmatched. The CDR3, as DNA: TGCGCCAGCAGCCCCCACCAGGGGGCTGGGGCCAACGTCCTGACTTTC. It translates to CASSPHQGAGANVLTF.

This rearrangement joins TRBV15 to TRBJ2-7; D is possibly TRBD1 (6 bases). This CDR3 comprises 14 residues. The germline CDR1 and CDR2 sequences are LNHNV and YYDKDF (reference sequence). V was trimmed by 0 bases and J by 5 bases, leaving 11 bases between them. CDR3 bases: TGTGCCACCAGCAGAGATACCAGGGGTCACGAGCAGTACTTC. It specifies CATSRDTRGHEQYF.